Listed here are 21 T cell receptor gamma chains from one sample, sequenced in a study of γδ T cells in repeated Plasmodium falciparum infection. TCRdb repeated clone calling on the multiplex PCR reads with CATT. The profile shows 11,000 to 15,000 gamma-chain clones, more than 1.5% of them singletons. Gammadelta T cells were flow-sorted from PBMC into Vgamma9/Vdelta2+ and Vdelta2-negative populations for bulk analysis. The sample was gamma-delta T cells from blood. These receptors all come from a pool of human donors (malaria-infected and uninfected, not separated).

This clone showed up just a few times. A read error is the likely source, as a far larger clone sits one nucleotide away. In the same sample, other DNA sequences code for this CDR3. This chain connects TRGV9 to TRGJP. In the absence of a J gene in TCRdb, the DNA was matched to germline to assign it here. The length of the CDR3 is 17 residues. The V gene's germline CDR1 is GITISATS and CDR2 ISYDGTV (reference sequence). The CDR3 sequence: CALWEVHKELGKKIKVF. CDR3 sequence (DNA): TGTGCCTTGTGGGAGGTCCATAAAGAGTTAGGCAAAAAAATCAAGGTATTT.

No V gene was called, though TRGJ1 or TRGJ2 was called as the J gene. The CDR3 spans 14 residues. The CDR3 bases are TGTGCCACCTGGACAGGCAGCCATTATAATAATAAACTCTTT. Amino acids: CATWTGSHYNNKLF.

On this clone: The likely explanation is a read error, given a far larger clone one base away. Other DNA sequences of this sample code for an identical CDR3. The gene calls are TRGV9 and TRGJ1 or TRGJ2. Assignment of the J gene here rests on matching the DNA to germline, because TCRdb gives none. This CDR3 contains 15 residues. CDR1 is GITISATS and CDR2 is ISYDGTV in the germline V gene (reference sequence). The CDR3 sequence: CALWEVRPWDYKKLF. CDR3 bases: TGTGCCCTGTGGGAGGTGCGCCCGTGGGATTATAAGAAACTCTTT.

This clone was found many times. It differs at one base from a far larger clone, so likely a read error. The chain carries TRGV9 and TRGJ1 or TRGJ2. Germline lookup yields CDR1 GITISATS and CDR2 ISYDGTV (reference sequence). CDR3 length: 11 residues. CDR3 nucleotide sequence: TGTGCCTTGTGGGAGGGATATAAGAAGCTCTTT. It encodes CALWEGYKKLF.

A note on this clone: The protein given by TCRdb reflects a much larger clone and differs at residue 13 from this DNA's translation, likely from a read error; the protein shown is the DNA's translation. The same CDR3 also results from other DNA sequences found in this sample. This rearrangement joins TRGV3 to TRGJP2. No J segment appears in TCRdb, so it was assigned here by matching the sequence to germline. The CDR3 has 18 amino acids. The germline V gene encodes CDR1 VTNTFY and CDR2 YDVSTARD (reference sequence). The CDR3 nucleotides are TGTGCCACCTGGGACAGGCCATTAGGCCCCTGGAGTGAATGGATCAAGACGTTT. Encoded protein: CATWDRPLGPWSEWIKTF.

This chain joins TRGV9 and TRGJ1 or TRGJ2. Assignment of the J gene here rests on matching the DNA to germline, because TCRdb gives none. Germline CDR1 reads GITISATS; CDR2 reads ISYDGTV (reference sequence). The CDR3 covers 11 residues. Trimming at V came to 11 bases and at J to 8 bases, leaving 12 bases not matched to a gene. The CDR3 sequence is CACGEGDKKLF. In DNA, the CDR3 is TGTGCCTGCGGGGAGGGTGATAAGAAACTCTTT.

Ten or more counts support this clone. It differs at one base from a far larger clone, so likely a read error. Other DNA sequences from this sample encode an identical CDR3 as well. No call exists for the J gene, whereas the V gene is TRGV9. This CDR3 comprises 13 residues. The V gene's germline CDR1 is GITISATS and CDR2 ISYDGTV (reference sequence). As DNA, the CDR3 is TGTGCCTTGTGGGATCTGTGGGGTTATAAGAAGCTCTTT. Encoded protein: CALWDLWGYKKLF.

With regard to this clone: The TCRdb protein, from a much larger clone, departs from this DNA's translation at residue 5, likely by read error; the protein shown derives from the DNA. V usage is TRGV9 and J usage is TRGJP. The ends lost 4 bases at V and 6 bases at J; junction bases unmatched: 9. Per germline, CDR1 GITISATS and CDR2 ISYDGTV (reference sequence). CDR3 size: 17 residues. The CDR3 here is CALWDVGGELGKKIKVF. The CDR3 bases are TGTGCCTTGTGGGATGTTGGTGGAGAGTTGGGCAAAAAAATCAAGGTATTT.

Note on this clone: The TCRdb protein, from a much larger clone, departs from this DNA's translation at residue 8, likely by read error; the protein shown derives from the DNA. This sequence joins TRGV9 and TRGJ1 or TRGJ2. The CDR3 contains 15 residues. Germline V CDR1 and CDR2: GITISATS, ISYDGTV (reference sequence). Trimming removed 3 bases from V and 4 bases from J; junction bases left unmatched: 12. CDR3 nucleotide sequence: TGTGCCTTGTGGGAGTTGCCGGTTTTCTATTATAAGAAACTCTTT. Translation gives CALWELPVFYYKKLF.

This clone has only a few counts. Given a far larger clone just one base away, this is likely a sequencing read error. Distinct nucleotide sequences in the sample also encode this CDR3. With the J gene uncalled, the V gene is TRGV9. This CDR3 contains 17 residues. Germline loops: CDR1 GITISATS, CDR2 ISYDGTV (reference sequence). CDR3 sequence reads: CALWEDEPELGKKIKVF. CDR3 DNA sequence: TGTGCCTTGTGGGAGGACGAACCAGAGTTGGGCAAAAAAATCAAGGTGTTT.

This clone was counted at least ten times. The mismatch at residue 9 between this DNA's translation and the TCRdb protein of a much larger clone likely reflects a read error; the protein shown is translated from the DNA. The chain combines TRGV4 with TRGJ1 or TRGJ2. Looked up from germline, CDR1 is EGSTGY and CDR2 is YDSYTSSV. Germline trimming cut 0 bases from V and 3 bases from J; bases unmatched to any gene: 8. This CDR3 is 15 amino acids long. CDR3 sequence (DNA): TGTGCCACCTGGGATGGGCCGGGGAGTTATTATAAGAAACTCTTT. It is translated as CATWDGPGSYYKKLF.

This clone came up a few times. The protein that TCRdb holds for this DNA derives from a much larger clone and differs from the translated DNA at residue 5, which likely indicates a read error; the protein shown here is translated from the DNA. The CDR3 here is CATWGGPVCGYYKKLF. The CDR3 region has the DNA TGTGCCACCTGGGGCGGGCCCGTTTGTGGTTATTATAAGAAACTCTTT. The V gene is TRGV2, the J gene TRGJ1 or TRGJ2. No J segment appears in TCRdb, so it was assigned here by matching the sequence to germline. Germline CDR1 and CDR2: EGSNGY and YDSYNSKV. This CDR3 region has 16 residues.

Of note for this clone: The protein given by TCRdb reflects a much larger clone and differs at residue 3 from this DNA's translation, likely from a read error; the protein shown is the DNA's translation. The V and J genes are TRGV9 and TRGJ1 or TRGJ2. No J segment appears in TCRdb, so it was assigned here by matching the sequence to germline. The CDR3 consists of 11 residues. Trimming removed 11 bases from V and 8 bases from J; junction bases left unmatched: 12. CDR1 is GITISATS and CDR2 is ISYDGTV in the germline V gene (reference sequence). The CDR3 reads CASSKRHKKLF. In nucleotides, the CDR3 is TGTGCCTCGTCTAAAAGGCATAAGAAACTCTTT.

A word on this clone: The protein held in TCRdb is that of a much larger clone and does not match this DNA's translation at residue 4, likely because of a read error; the protein shown is translated from the DNA. The CDR3 region has the DNA TGTGCCACCAGGGACAGTAAGGCGAAACTCTTT. This sequence encodes CATRDSKAKLF. The rearrangement uses TRGV3 and TRGJ1 or TRGJ2. The CDR3 contains 11 residues. CDR1 and CDR2 (germline): VTNTFY, YDVSTARD (reference sequence).

This clone appeared many times. A far larger clone is off by one base, so a read error is likely. This sample includes further DNA sequences coding for the same CDR3. The chain joins TRGV9 to TRGJ1 or TRGJ2. The J gene was not available in TCRdb and was assigned here by matching the DNA to germline segments. Germline loops: CDR1 GITISATS, CDR2 ISYDGTV (reference sequence). The CDR3 spans 16 residues. CDR3 bases: TGTGCCCTGTGGGAGGTGCGTGTGGGGTTCTATTATAAGAAACTCTTT. Encoded protein: CALWEVRVGFYYKKLF.

This clone was counted many times. The protein in TCRdb stems from a much larger clone and differs at residue 8 from this DNA's translation, likely a read error; here the protein is translated from the DNA. The chain is built from TRGV2 and TRGJ1 or TRGJ2. No J gene is reported in TCRdb; it was inferred here by comparing the DNA with germline. Looked up from germline, CDR1 is EGSNGY and CDR2 is YDSYNSKV. V trimming: 0 bases; J trimming: 8 bases; junction bases outside the gene matches: 7. This CDR3 is 13 amino acids long. Written as DNA, the CDR3 is TGTGCCACCTGGGACGGGCCTCACCATAAGAAACTCTTT. It specifies CATWDGPHHKKLF.

This clone was observed a few times. This likely reflects a read error, since a far larger clone is one base away. The same CDR3 is also encoded by other DNA sequences in this sample. The V gene is TRGV9, but the J gene lacks a call. This CDR3 comprises 29 residues. Per germline, CDR1 GITISATS and CDR2 ISYDGTV (reference sequence). CDR3 DNA sequence: TGTGCCTTGTGGGAGGTGCGAAGAAACTCCTTGGCAGTGGAACAACACTTGTTGTCACAGGTAAGTATCGGAAGAATACAACATTTC. Amino acid sequence: CALWEVRRNSLAVEQHLLSQVSIGRIQHF.

This clone was seen repeatedly, ten times or more. It is likely a read error: a sequence one base away is far more abundant. The sample holds other DNA sequences that translate to the same CDR3. DNA of the CDR3: TGTGCCTTGTGGGAGCTCCGGGAGCTGGGCAAAAAAATCAAGGTATTT. Translating it yields CALWELRELGKKIKVF. The chain joins TRGV9 to TRGJP. TCRdb lists no J gene, so it was determined here by aligning the DNA to germline. The V and J ends lost 3 bases and 11 bases, in that order; junction bases with no gene match: 10. Germline assignment: CDR1 GITISATS and CDR2 ISYDGTV (reference sequence). This CDR3 spans 16 amino acids.

In this sample, this clone turned up a few times. A far larger clone is only one base removed, so a read error is likely. The same CDR3 can be traced to other DNA sequences in this sample. The V gene is TRGV3, the J gene TRGJP2. The J gene was not available in TCRdb and was assigned here by matching the DNA to germline segments. The CDR3 runs to 18 residues. CDR1 and CDR2 from the germline V gene are VTNTFY and YDVSTARD (reference sequence). Trimming at V came to 0 bases and at J to 5 bases, leaving 15 bases not matched to a gene. The CDR3 DNA sequence: TGTGCCACCTGGGACAGGCCATTGGGCCCCTGGAGTGATTGGATCAAGACGTTT. Its protein product is CATWDRPLGPWSDWIKTF.

This clone occurred many times. A far larger clone is one nucleotide away, so this likely arose from a read error. This same CDR3 is encoded by further DNA sequences in the sample. The chain is built from TRGV9 and TRGJ1 or TRGJ2. This CDR3 is 14 amino acids long. J was trimmed by 6 bases and V by 0 bases; bases with no gene match: 8. Germline lookup yields CDR1 GITISATS and CDR2 ISYDGTV (reference sequence). Written as DNA, the CDR3 is TGTGCCTTGTGGGAGGTGCAGGGGGGTTATAAGAAACTCTTT. Protein: CALWEVQGGYKKLF.

This clone was seen a handful of times. This sequence may be a read error, since a much larger clone differs from it by one base. V is TRGV4 and J is TRGJP2. Since TCRdb gives no J gene, matching the DNA to germline was used here to assign it. The CDR3 spans 13 residues. Germline CDR1 EGSTGY, CDR2 YDSYTSSV. CDR3 sequence: CATWDGSDWIKTF. The CDR3 DNA is TGTGCCACCTGGGATGGGAGTGACTGGATCAAGACGTTT.